These 22 T cell receptor beta chains came from one sample sequenced in a study of T-cell memory formation after mild COVID-19. TCRdb reanalysed the 5' RACE reads using MiXCR and keeps one entry per CDR3 protein. The profile covers 500,000 to 600,000 distinct CDR3 sequences, with 18% appearing a single time and 12% taken by the ten largest. The sample was PBMCs or a T cell subset sorted from them (not recorded which). The receptor source for this set is an adult woman who had mild COVID-19 (a few samples of this study predate the infection). Cell type and time point are not known.

This clonotype has a handful of counts. This CDR3 reads CAIAPGAYTDTQYF. CDR3 in DNA: TGTGCCATCGCTCCGGGGGCGTACACAGATACGCAGTATTTT. V gene TRBV10-3 combines with J gene TRBJ2-3; possibly TRBD1 or TRBD2 for D (6 bases each). V was trimmed by 8 bases and J by 2 bases, leaving 14 bases between them. Germline CDR1 is ENHRY and CDR2 is SYGVKD. The length of the CDR3 is 14 residues.

This clonotype was observed a handful of times. The chain links TRBV20-1 to TRBJ2-2; D is undetermined. Germline assignment: CDR1 DFQATT and CDR2 SNEGSKA (reference sequence). CDR3 length: 16 amino acids. V lost 0 bases to trimming and J lost 1 base, with 12 bases between them. CDR3 sequence reads: CSARDPRRRNTGELFF. The CDR3 nucleotides read TGCAGTGCTAGAGATCCTCGAAGACGGAACACCGGGGAGCTGTTTTTT.

This clonotype was seen many times. This chain uses TRBV5-1 with TRBJ2-7; tentative D call: TRBD1 (6 bases). Germline V lookup: CDR1 SGHRS, CDR2 YFSETQ. The germline V and J ends were trimmed by 1 base and 3 bases, with 11 bases remaining between them. This CDR3 spans 14 amino acids. The CDR3 sequence is CASSLRTGSYEQYF. CDR3 nucleotide sequence: TGCGCCAGCAGCTTGAGAACAGGGAGCTACGAGCAGTACTTC.

The chain uses TRBV25-1 and TRBJ1-1; D not resolved. From germline, CDR1 is MGHDK and CDR2 SYGVNS. The CDR3 has 12 amino acids. V was pared by 7 bases and J by 7 bases, with 13 bases between. The CDR3 protein is CASTREVGEAFF. For the CDR3, the DNA is TGTGCCAGCACACGGGAAGTAGGTGAAGCTTTCTTT.

V gene TRBV29-1 combines with J gene TRBJ2-5, with a tentative D call TRBD2 (5 bases). V shed 3 bases and J shed 4 bases, with 9 bases lying between them. In germline, CDR1 is SQVTM, CDR2 ANQGSEA. The CDR3 contains 12 residues. The CDR3 spells CSVDYGIETQYF. CDR3 bases: TGCAGCGTTGACTACGGGATAGAGACCCAGTACTTC. The whole variable domain, filled in from reference TRBV29-1 and TRBJ2-5, reads SAVISQKPSRDICQRGTSLTIQCQVDSQVTMMFWYRQQPGQSLTLIATANQGSEATYESGFVIDKFPISRPNLTFSTLTVSNMSPEDSSIYLCSVDYGIETQYFGPGTRLLVL.

The sample holds a few counts of this clonotype. The rearrangement uses TRBV11-2 and TRBJ2-7; weak D call: TRBD2 (5 bases). Trimming removed 5 bases from V and 6 bases from J, with 17 bases in between. CDR3 length: 14 residues. CDR1 is SGHAT and CDR2 is FQNNGV in the germline V gene. The CDR3 reads CASSQTRLLAEQYF. CDR3 in DNA: TGTGCCAGCAGCCAAACTAGGCTGTTAGCCGAGCAGTACTTC.

The chain couples TRBV12-3 or TRBV12-4 to TRBJ1-5; D perhaps matches TRBD1 (6 bases). The ends were cut back, 5 bases at V and 6 bases at J, with 17 bases in the middle. The CDR3 totals 15 residues. CDR3 region: CASSEQGGGSQPQHF. CDR3 nucleotide sequence: TGTGCCAGCAGTGAACAGGGAGGGGGTAGTCAGCCCCAGCATTTT.

There are a few counts of this clonotype. The chain carries TRBV3-1 and TRBJ1-3; D uncertain. The CDR3 is 15 amino acids. Germline CDR1 and CDR2: LGHDT and YNNKEL (reference sequence). The V end lost 4 bases, the J end lost 3 bases, and 13 bases lay between the germline ends. This chain's CDR3 is CASSLDGGHGNTIYF. The CDR3 nucleotides are TGTGCCAGCAGCCTCGACGGCGGCCATGGAAACACCATATATTTT.

This clonotype occurred a few times. J is TRBJ1-1 and V is TRBV4-1, with D unresolved. The ends were cut back, 0 bases at V and 0 bases at J, with 8 bases in the middle. This CDR3 region has 15 residues. CDR1 and CDR2 (germline): MGHRA, YSYEKL. The CDR3 region is CASSQDTSMNTEAFF. The CDR3 DNA sequence: TGCGCCAGCAGCCAAGATACTAGCATGAACACTGAAGCTTTCTTT.

The V gene is TRBV7-2, the J gene TRBJ2-5, with 13 bases aligning to TRBD2. The length of the CDR3 is 17 residues. V lost 4 bases, J lost 6 bases, and 11 bases stayed unmatched. Germline loops: CDR1 SGHTA, CDR2 FQGNSA. Written as DNA, the CDR3 is TGTGCCAGCAGCTCACCCCTACTAGCGGGGGGGCCGCAGACCCAGTACTTC. It translates to CASSSPLLAGGPQTQYF. Based on the CDR3 plus reference TRBV7-2 and TRBJ2-5, the full variable domain is GAGVSQSPSNKVTEKGKDVELRCDPISGHTALYWYRQSLGQGLEFLIYFQGNSAPDKSGLPSDRFSAERTGGSVSTLTIQRTQQEDSAVYLCASSSPLLAGGPQTQYFGPGTRLLVL.

This clonotype came up a few times. The chain uses TRBV12-3 or TRBV12-4 and TRBJ2-3; 7 bases match TRBD2. The length of the CDR3 is 13 residues. Unmatched junction bases numbered 8, after V lost 5 bases and J lost 9 bases. CDR3 DNA sequence: TGTGCCAGCAGTCCCGGGGAGGGGATGACGCAGTATTTT. Protein sequence: CASSPGEGMTQYF.

This chain links TRBV6-5 with TRBJ1-1, with no clear D. Germline assignment: CDR1 MNHEY and CDR2 SVGAGI. The germline V and J ends were trimmed by 7 bases and 4 bases, with 10 bases remaining between them. The CDR3 loop spans 12 amino acids. The CDR3 reads CASTNRGTEAFF. Written as DNA, the CDR3 is TGTGCCAGCACTAACCGGGGCACTGAAGCTTTCTTT.

The chain employs TRBV9 and TRBJ2-7; D is perhaps TRBD1 (5 bases). V was pared by 0 bases and J by 9 bases, with 13 bases between. The CDR3 consists of 13 residues. Per germline, CDR1 SGDLS and CDR2 YYNGEE. The CDR3, as DNA: TGTGCCAGCAGCGTAGAAGGGGTCGGCGGGCAGTACTTC. Its translation: CASSVEGVGGQYF.

This clonotype was seen repeatedly, ten times or more. The chain recombines TRBV12-3 or TRBV12-4 with TRBJ2-3; D gene unclear. The length of the CDR3 is 13 residues. Trimming took 7 bases from V and 4 from J, leaving 12 bases between them. In DNA, the CDR3 is TGTGCCAGCACCCTTGGCTCACCAGATACGCAGTATTTT. The encoded protein is CASTLGSPDTQYF.

The chain recombines TRBV12-3 or TRBV12-4 with TRBJ2-7; D perhaps matches TRBD1 (6 bases). This CDR3 region has 20 residues. Trimming cost V 6 bases and J 2 bases, with 32 bases left between them. The CDR3 DNA is TGTGCCAGCAGCCGCCCTGGTGGGACACCTCCCTTCCTTACTCCCTACGAGCAGTACTTC. It codes for CASSRPGGTPPFLTPYEQYF.

The chain recombines TRBV4-2 with TRBJ1-1; no firm D call. Per germline, CDR1 LGHNA and CDR2 YNFKEQ. The V end was cut by 2 bases, the J end by 3 bases, with 10 bases between. This CDR3 has 14 residues. The CDR3 nucleotides read TGTGCCAGCAGCCAAATAGGGAGGGACACTGAAGCTTTCTTT. The encoded protein is CASSQIGRDTEAFF.

This clonotype was seen just once. The chain links TRBV4-1 to TRBJ2-5, with 7 positions matching TRBD1. V lost 7 bases to trimming and J lost 4 bases; unmatched junction nucleotides: 12. This CDR3 is 15 amino acids long. Germline CDR1 reads MGHRA; CDR2 reads YSYEKL. The CDR3 DNA follows: TGCGCCAGCAAGCGGTACACAGGGGTTGGAGAGACCCAGTACTTC. It translates to CASKRYTGVGETQYF.

This clonotype was seen a few times. This chain connects TRBV24-1 to TRBJ2-1, with 7 bases matching TRBD2. This CDR3 comprises 16 residues. V shed 3 bases, J shed 0 bases, and the junction held 4 bases outside the gene matches. Per the germline V gene, CDR1 is KGHDR and CDR2 is SFDVKD. The CDR3 is CATSDSGVRSYNEQFF. CDR3 nucleotides: TGTGCCACCAGTGATAGCGGGGTACGCTCCTACAATGAGCAGTTCTTC.

This clonotype has at least ten counts. The V gene is TRBV10-3, the J gene TRBJ1-2, with 10 positions matching TRBD1. The CDR3 has 13 amino acids. Germline loops: CDR1 ENHRY, CDR2 SYGVKD. V was pared by 5 bases and J by 8 bases, with 5 bases of the junction left unmatched. CDR3 DNA sequence: TGTGCCATCAGTCCGGGACAGGGGAGCGGCTACACCTTC. It is translated as CAISPGQGSGYTF.

There are many counts of this clonotype. The chain uses TRBV5-6 and TRBJ2-1; 9 bases map to TRBD1. The V gene's germline CDR1 is SGHDT and CDR2 YYEEEE. The ends lost 2 bases at V and 9 bases at J; junction bases unmatched: 6. The CDR3 consists of 14 residues. CDR3 in DNA: TGTGCCAGCAGCTTAACGGGACAGGGTGCTGAGCAGTTCTTC. It yields the protein CASSLTGQGAEQFF.

This clonotype came up a few times. V is TRBV24-1 and J is TRBJ2-5; 13 positions agree with TRBD2. The CDR3 consists of 15 residues. Germline-derived CDR1 and CDR2 are KGHDR and SFDVKD. V lost 4 bases to trimming and J lost 5 bases; unmatched junction nucleotides: 3. The CDR3 loop is CATSELAGGPETQYF. The DNA for the CDR3 is TGTGCCACCAGTGAACTAGCGGGGGGGCCGGAGACCCAGTACTTC.

This clonotype was counted once. V and J are TRBV7-2 and TRBJ2-1, with D possibly matching TRBD2 (6 bases). V dropped 0 bases and J dropped 9 bases, with 12 bases sitting between them. The CDR3 has 14 amino acids. From germline, CDR1 is SGHTA and CDR2 FQGNSA. Written as DNA, the CDR3 is TGTGCCAGCAGCTTAGCTTTTGGGGGGACTGAGCAGTTCTTC. Protein: CASSLAFGGTEQFF.